Listed here are 25 T cell receptor beta chains from one sample, sequenced in a study of shared clonotypes between healthy human individuals. Naivety among CD8 cells was defined by CD45RO negativity and positive CCR7 selection, thereby excluding terminally differentiated effector memory CD45RA+ cells. The protocol was immunoSEQ multiplex PCR, while the TCRdb copy is restricted to in-frame clones and leaves out a portion. Of 1.5 million to 2.5 million clones in the sample, 85% to 95% were seen once. Sequencing was done on a sample of naive CD8+ T cells sorted from blood. The receptor source for this set is a man between 18 and 35 years old in good health.

Remarks on this clone: The same CDR3 arises from other DNA sequences in this sample as well. The chain is built from TRBV11-2 and TRBJ2-2, with D perhaps matching TRBD2 (6 bases). V lost 4 bases and J lost 2, with 11 bases in between. Germline CDR1 and CDR2: SGHAT and FQNNGV. CDR3 length: 15 residues. CDR3 region: CASSSRDLNTGELFF. The CDR3 DNA is TGTGCCAGCAGCTCAAGGGACTTAAACACCGGGGAGCTGTTTTTT.

J is TRBJ2-2 and V is TRBV28; TRBD2 agrees at 9 bases. The CDR3 loop spans 18 amino acids. V trimming: 2 bases; J trimming: 2 bases; junction bases outside the gene matches: 9. Germline V gene lookup returns CDR1 MDHEN and CDR2 SYDVKM. CDR3 protein: CASSLQASGTPNTGELFF. The CDR3 bases are TGTGCCAGCAGTTTACAGGCTAGCGGGACACCCAACACCGGGGAGCTGTTTTTT.

This clone occurred a few times. The chain employs TRBV11-2 and TRBJ1-6; TRBD1 matches at 7 bases. The CDR3 has 14 amino acids. Looked up from germline, CDR1 is SGHAT and CDR2 is FQNNGV. Unmatched junction bases numbered 6, after V lost 5 bases and J lost 8 bases. The DNA for the CDR3 is TGTGCCAGCAGCACCGAAGGGGGCTATTCACCCCTCCACTTT. Encoded protein: CASSTEGGYSPLHF.

The chain uses TRBV10-3 and TRBJ2-7; TRBD1 matches at 7 bases. The germline V gene has CDR1 ENHRY and CDR2 SYGVKD. Unmatched junction bases numbered 6, after V lost 3 bases and J lost 1 base. The CDR3 has 15 amino acids. This CDR3 is CAISDPGQDSYEQYF. CDR3 sequence (DNA): TGTGCCATCAGTGATCCTGGACAGGATTCCTACGAGCAGTACTTC.

The chain employs TRBV7-6 and TRBJ2-1, with D unclear. Trimming left V 1 base short and J 4 bases short, with 5 bases between. The CDR3 spans 13 residues. Germline V gene sequence: CDR1 SGHVS, CDR2 FNYEAQ. The CDR3 protein is CASSLEQYNEQFF. CDR3 DNA sequence: TGTGCCAGCAGCTTAGAACAGTACAATGAGCAGTTCTTC.

The chain recombines TRBV4-1 with TRBJ2-7, with TRBD1 as a possible D gene (7 bases). Deletions cut 0 bases from V and 5 bases from J, with 14 bases between. CDR3 size: 15 residues. CDR1 is MGHRA and CDR2 is YSYEKL in the germline V gene. CDR3 bases: TGCGCCAGCAGCCAAGATGGCCAGGGGGGAAACGAGCAGTACTTC. The encoded protein is CASSQDGQGGNEQYF.

V is TRBV13 and J is TRBJ1-1, with TRBD1 as a possible D gene (5 bases). Trimming took 1 base from V and 0 from J, leaving 9 bases between them. The germline gives CDR1 PRHDT, CDR2 FYEKMQ (reference sequence). This CDR3 is built from 15 residues. The CDR3 DNA reads TGTGCCAGCAGCTTAGAGACAGAGGTGAACACTGAAGCTTTCTTT. This gives the protein CASSLETEVNTEAFF. The whole variable domain, remainder taken from reference TRBV13 and TRBJ1-1, is AAGVIQSPRHLIKEKRETATLKCYPIPRHDTVYWYQQGPGQDPQFLISFYEKMQSDKGSIPDRFSAQQFSDYHSELNMSSLELGDSALYFCASSLETEVNTEAFFGQGTRLTVV.

The chain links TRBV10-3 to TRBJ2-7; TRBD1 matches 7 bases. V trimming: 2 bases; J trimming: 5 bases; junction bases outside the gene matches: 9. This CDR3 has 15 residues. Germline V gene lookup returns CDR1 ENHRY and CDR2 SYGVKD. The CDR3 DNA follows: TGTGCCATCAGTGAGGACAGGGAAGGAGTCCACGAGCAGTACTTC. Its protein is CAISEDREGVHEQYF.

The rearrangement links TRBV27 to TRBJ2-2; D is undetermined. Germline V CDR1 and CDR2: MNHEY, SMNVEV (reference sequence). The CDR3 spans 14 residues. V lost 4 bases to trimming and J lost 3 bases, with 9 bases between them. CDR3 sequence reads: CASSSPSYTGELFF. The CDR3 region has the DNA TGTGCCAGCAGTTCCCCCTCGTACACCGGGGAGCTGTTTTTT.

The genes are TRBV30 and TRBJ2-1; 7 bases are shared with TRBD1. CDR1 and CDR2 from the germline V gene are GTSNPN and SVGIG (reference sequence). This CDR3 region has 12 residues. V dropped 5 bases and J dropped 9; count of bases not matched to a gene: 7. The CDR3 loop reads CAWGQDGAEQFF. In nucleotides, the CDR3 is TGTGCCTGGGGACAGGACGGTGCTGAGCAGTTCTTC. Complete variable domain (other parts from reference TRBV30 and TRBJ2-1): SQTIHQWPATLVQPVGSPLSLECTVEGTSNPNLYWYRQAAGRGLQLLFYSVGIGQISSEVPQNLSASRPQDRQFILSSKKLLLSDSGFYLCAWGQDGAEQFFGPGTRLTVL.

V is TRBV25-1 and J is TRBJ2-1, with D unresolved. Germline V gene data show CDR1 as MGHDK and CDR2 as SYGVNS. The CDR3 length is 11 residues. Deletions cut 4 bases from V and 8 bases from J, with 6 bases between. CDR3 coding DNA: TGTGCCAGCAGTGCTGCATATGAGCAGTTCTTC. It encodes CASSAAYEQFF.

To note about this clone: A junction boundary mismatches the germline segment, possibly from a read error. The rearrangement joins TRBV28 to TRBJ2-5, with D perhaps TRBD1 or TRBD2 (6 bases each). The CDR3 is made up of 15 amino acids. Germline CDR1 is MDHEN and CDR2 is SYDVKM. DNA of the CDR3: TGTGTCAGCACCGTAAGGCAGGGGAGGCAAGAGACCCAGTACTTC. This encodes CVSTVRQGRQETQYF. Drawing the rest from reference TRBV28 and TRBJ2-5, the complete variable domain is DVKVTQSSRYLVKRTGEKVFLECVQDMDHENMFWYRQDPGLGLRLIYFSYDVKMKEKGDIPEGYSVSREKKERFSLILESASTNQTSMYLCVSTVRQGRQETQYFGPGTRLLVL.

The chain carries TRBV7-9 and TRBJ2-5, with TRBD2 as a possible D gene (5 bases). The CDR3 consists of 16 residues. Germline CDR1 reads SEHNR; CDR2 reads FQNEAQ (reference sequence). V shed 2 bases and J shed 4 bases, with 17 bases lying between them. The CDR3 region is CASSLIQARAGETQYF. CDR3 sequence (DNA): TGTGCCAGCAGCTTAATTCAGGCCCGCGCGGGAGAGACCCAGTACTTC.

V is TRBV10-3 and J is TRBJ2-7; no clear D gene. CDR1 and CDR2 from the germline V gene are ENHRY and SYGVKD. The CDR3 is made up of 13 amino acids. V was trimmed by 6 bases and J by 0 bases, leaving 9 bases between them. CDR3 loop: CAIRDVSSYEQYF. CDR3 sequence (DNA): TGTGCCATCAGGGATGTCAGCTCCTACGAGCAGTACTTC.

J is TRBJ2-3 and V is TRBV7-9; D unclear. The germline CDR1 and CDR2 sequences are SEHNR and FQNEAQ (reference sequence). The CDR3 is 14 residues long. V was cut by 4 bases and J by 2 bases, with 10 bases left in between. This CDR3 reads CASSSDGTTDTQYF. The CDR3 DNA is TGTGCCAGCAGCTCGGACGGTACCACAGATACGCAGTATTTT.

The chain has TRBV27 and TRBJ2-7; no clear D. The CDR3 covers 13 residues. Germline V gene data show CDR1 as MNHEY and CDR2 as SMNVEV (reference sequence). The V end was cut by 0 bases, the J end by 3 bases, with 6 bases between. As DNA, the CDR3 is TGTGCCAGCAGTTTATCCCACCGCTACGAGCAGTACTTC. Protein sequence: CASSLSHRYEQYF.

This clone was seen once. The chain links TRBV6-1 to TRBJ2-7, with 11 bases matching TRBD1. The germline V gene has CDR1 MNHNS and CDR2 SASEGT. CDR3 length: 13 residues. The V segment lost 10 bases and the J segment 4 bases; nucleotides outside the gene matches: 6. The CDR3 region is CATWTGGLYEQYF. CDR3 DNA: TGTGCCACGTGGACAGGGGGCTTGTACGAGCAGTACTTC.

The chain links TRBV7-9 to TRBJ1-1; D perhaps matches TRBD1 (5 bases). The germline gives CDR1 SEHNR, CDR2 FQNEAQ (reference sequence). Trimming stripped 4 bases from V and 1 base from J, with 13 bases between. The CDR3 is 15 residues long. The CDR3 sequence: CASSSKTAPNTEAFF. CDR3 nucleotide sequence: TGTGCCAGCAGCTCGAAGACAGCTCCGAACACTGAAGCTTTCTTT.

The CDR3 region is CAWLGDRVETQYF. CDR3 nucleotide sequence: TGTGCCTGGCTTGGGGACAGGGTAGAGACCCAGTACTTC. The chain combines TRBV30 with TRBJ2-5, with TRBD1 matching 9 bases. The CDR3 consists of 13 residues. Germline V gives CDR1 GTSNPN, CDR2 SVGIG (reference sequence). The junction had 5 bases not matched to a gene; V was cut back by 5 bases and J by 4 bases.

This chain links TRBV27 with TRBJ2-3; D uncertain. Trimming stripped 0 bases from V and 1 base from J, with 11 bases between. CDR1 and CDR2 from the germline V gene are MNHEY and SMNVEV (reference sequence). CDR3 size: 16 residues. The CDR3 region is CASSLSIVLGTDTQYF. CDR3 DNA: TGTGCCAGCAGTTTATCCATTGTCCTGGGCACAGATACGCAGTATTTT.

This clone was counted once. The genes are TRBV15 and TRBJ2-1; 10 bases are shared with TRBD2. Per the germline V gene, CDR1 is LNHNV and CDR2 is YYDKDF (reference sequence). The CDR3 length is 17 residues. The ends lost 3 bases at V and 5 bases at J; junction bases unmatched: 10. DNA for the CDR3: TGTGCCACCAGCAGGGGTCAATGGAGCGGGGGGGACAATGAGCAGTTCTTC. Protein product: CATSRGQWSGGDNEQFF.

As concerns this clone: Other DNA sequences from this sample encode an identical CDR3 as well. The chain employs TRBV10-3 and TRBJ2-1, with D possibly being TRBD1 (6 bases). V dropped 2 bases and J dropped 4 bases, with 9 bases sitting between them. The CDR3 spans 14 residues. Germline V gives CDR1 ENHRY, CDR2 SYGVKD. The DNA for the CDR3 is TGTGCCATCAGTGAGCGAACAGGGTACAATGAGCAGTTCTTC. Translation: CAISERTGYNEQFF.

The rearrangement joins TRBV21-1 to TRBJ1-2. TRBV21-1 is assigned pseudogene status. The CDR3 runs 10 residues. The CDR3 DNA reads TGTGCCAGCAGCAAATATGGCTACACCTTC. This gives the protein CASSKYGYTF.

The rearrangement joins TRBV2 to TRBJ2-7, with TRBD2 matching over 10 bases. The J segment lost 4 bases and the V segment lost 6 bases, leaving 15 bases of the junction unmatched. Germline-derived CDR1 and CDR2 are SNHLY and FYNNEI. The CDR3 spans 17 residues. This chain's CDR3 is CASSADSLAGGLYEQYF. The CDR3 bases are TGTGCCAGCAGCGCTGACAGTTTAGCGGGGGGACTATACGAGCAGTACTTC. Complete variable domain (other parts from reference TRBV2 and TRBJ2-7): EPEVTQTPSHQVTQMGQEVILRCVPISNHLYFYWYRQILGQKVEFLVSFYNNEISEKSEIFDDQFSVERPDGSNFTLKIRSTKLEDSAMYFCASSADSLAGGLYEQYFGPGTRLTVT.

This sequence joins TRBV7-9 and TRBJ2-1; 8 nucleotides match TRBD2. Germline CDR1 SEHNR, CDR2 FQNEAQ (reference sequence). The ends lost 2 bases at V and 7 bases at J; junction bases unmatched: 7. The CDR3 has 15 amino acids. As DNA, the CDR3 is TGTGCCAGCAGCTTATCAGCGGGAGAGCTAAATGAGCAGTTCTTC. Residues: CASSLSAGELNEQFF.